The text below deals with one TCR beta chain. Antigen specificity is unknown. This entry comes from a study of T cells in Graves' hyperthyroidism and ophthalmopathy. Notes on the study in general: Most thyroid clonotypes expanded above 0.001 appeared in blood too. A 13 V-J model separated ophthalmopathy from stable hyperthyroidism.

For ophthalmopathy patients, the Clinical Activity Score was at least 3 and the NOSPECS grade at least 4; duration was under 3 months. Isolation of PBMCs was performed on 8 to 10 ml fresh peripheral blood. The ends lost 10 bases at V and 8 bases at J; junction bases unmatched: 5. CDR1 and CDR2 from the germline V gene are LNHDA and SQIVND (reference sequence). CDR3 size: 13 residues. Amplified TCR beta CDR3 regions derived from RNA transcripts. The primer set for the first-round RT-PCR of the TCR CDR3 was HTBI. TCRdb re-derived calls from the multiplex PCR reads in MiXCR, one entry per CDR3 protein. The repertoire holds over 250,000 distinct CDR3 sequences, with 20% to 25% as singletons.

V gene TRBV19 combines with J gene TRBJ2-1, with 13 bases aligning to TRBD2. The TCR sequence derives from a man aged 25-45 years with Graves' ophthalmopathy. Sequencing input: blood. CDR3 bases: TGTGCCACCCGACTAGCGGGAGGCCATGAGCAGTTCTTC. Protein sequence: CATRLAGGHEQFF.